This TCR beta chain was identified during a study of blood T cell repertoires in COVID-19. Turning to the study itself: Nucleic acid was either cDNA or gDNA, and it came from T cells, B-cell-depleted T cells, or PBMCs.

This clone was seen once. Data came from immunoSEQ multiplex PCR; TCRdb stores just in-frame clones and leaves some out. The table includes 250,000 to 300,000 clones, about 88% detected once. The CDR3 runs to 15 residues. The V and J ends lost 5 bases and 4 bases respectively, with 17 bases between them. In germline, CDR1 is MDHEN, CDR2 SYDVKM. V and J are TRBV28 and TRBJ1-1; no firm D call. The receptor was derived from a woman in her sixties or seventies with acute or convalescent COVID-19. Material: peripheral blood. In nucleotides, the CDR3 is TGTGCCAGCAGTCGAGGAGGCCGATGGGGCACTGAAGCTTTCTTT. Encoded protein: CASSRGGRWGTEAFF.